Below are 14 T cell receptor beta chains sequenced from a single sample in a study of siplizumab effects on memory and regulatory T cells. The authors cocultured the mixed lymphocyte reaction cells at 37 degrees C for 6 days. Antigen specificity for these receptors is unknown. TCRdb's copy holds only in-frame clones and misses some; the assay was immunoSEQ multiplex PCR. The sample yields around 7,400 clones, less than 45% seen once. The sample taken for sequencing was CFSE-low (dividing) CD8+ T cells sorted from an allogeneic mixed lymphocyte reaction. These receptors originate from a human donor in good health; the cells came from an allogeneic mixed lymphocyte reaction.

This chain joins TRBV18 and TRBJ2-7; TRBD1 agrees at 7 bases. The germline gives CDR1 KGHSH, CDR2 LQKENI. V was clipped by 0 bases and J by 2 bases; unmatched bases: 10. The length of the CDR3 is 17 residues. The CDR3 is CASSPPTQDRRAYEQYF. The CDR3 bases are TGTGCCAGCTCACCACCGACCCAGGACAGGCGAGCCTACGAGCAGTACTTC.

The chain recombines TRBV28 with TRBJ2-3, with 9 bases that match TRBD2. This CDR3 contains 16 residues. V was clipped by 4 bases and J by 4 bases; unmatched bases: 9. Germline values: CDR1 MDHEN, CDR2 SYDVKM. The CDR3 sequence: CASSSISGRSADTQYF. The CDR3 DNA sequence: TGTGCCAGCAGTTCCATTAGCGGGAGATCCGCAGATACGCAGTATTTT.

The rearrangement uses TRBV18 and TRBJ2-3; D gene unclear. V gave up 1 base and J gave up 4 bases, with 6 bases separating them. Germline CDR1 is KGHSH and CDR2 is LQKENI. The CDR3 spans 13 residues. The CDR3 region has the DNA TGTGCCAGCTCACCACGAGGAGCAGATACGCAGTATTTT. Translation: CASSPRGADTQYF.

V is TRBV4-1 and J is TRBJ2-7, with D perhaps matching TRBD1 (6 bases). V lost 4 bases and J lost 0, with 10 bases in between. The germline gives CDR1 MGHRA, CDR2 YSYEKL. This CDR3 spans 14 amino acids. The CDR3 nucleotides read TGCGCCAGCAGCCGGACACAGGGCTCCTACGAGCAGTACTTC. Residues: CASSRTQGSYEQYF.

The chain has TRBV5-3 and TRBJ2-7; D not certain. TRBV5-3 is given ORF status, its function remaining uncertain. V was trimmed by 8 bases and J by 0 bases, leaving 15 bases between them. This CDR3 has 14 amino acids. The CDR3 DNA is TGTGCCAGCAGCCATATATTAAGCTCCTACGAGCAGTACTTC. It codes for CASSHILSSYEQYF.

This clone is deemed medium-sized. This rearrangement joins TRBV7-8 to TRBJ1-3; D unresolved. V lost 7 bases and J lost 0, with 19 bases in between. Germline V gives CDR1 SGHVS, CDR2 FQNEAQ. The CDR3 runs 17 residues. CDR3 residues: CASTTWVKVASGNTIYF. CDR3 sequence (DNA): TGTGCCAGCACCACCTGGGTAAAGGTTGCCTCTGGAAACACCATATATTTT. Together with reference TRBV7-8 and TRBJ1-3, the CDR3 gives the full variable domain: GAGVSQSPRYKVAKRGQDVALRCDPISGHVSLFWYQQALGQGPEFLTYFQNEAQLDKSGLPSDRFFAERPEGSVSTLKIQRTQQEDSAVYLCASTTWVKVASGNTIYFGEGSWLTVV.

Of note for this clone: This sequence may be a read error, since a much larger clone differs from it by one base. Other nucleotide sequences from this sample produce the same CDR3. The chain links TRBV19 to TRBJ2-7; D is perhaps TRBD2 (7 bases). V lost 5 bases and J 2 bases, leaving 28 bases between the germline ends. The CDR3 is 19 residues long. Germline V gene sequence: CDR1 LNHDA, CDR2 SQIVND (reference sequence). The CDR3 sequence is CASSWTARNVPGGPYEQYF. The CDR3 nucleotides are TGTGCCAGTAGTTGGACAGCCCGGAACGTGCCGGGAGGACCCTACGAGCAGTACTTC.

Concerning this clone: Additional DNA sequences in this sample encode the identical CDR3. The rearrangement joins TRBV30 to TRBJ1-4, with a possible D match to TRBD1 (6 bases). Germline V gene lookup returns CDR1 GTSNPN and CDR2 SVGIG (reference sequence). Deletions cut 8 bases from V and 5 bases from J, with 21 bases between. The CDR3 has 15 residues. The CDR3 region has the DNA TGTGCCGGGCGGCCCGGGGGGGGGCCCAATGAAAAACTGTTTTTT. Amino acid sequence: CAGRPGGGPNEKLFF.

This chain connects TRBV19 to TRBJ2-2; the D gene is possibly TRBD1 (6 bases). This CDR3 is built from 15 residues. Per the germline V gene, CDR1 is LNHDA and CDR2 is SQIVND (reference sequence). V lost 1 base, J lost 6 bases, and 12 bases lay in between. CDR3 nucleotide sequence: TGTGCCAGTAGTATAGTTCACAGGGTTGCCGGGGAGCTGTTTTTT. Encoded protein: CASSIVHRVAGELFF.

By frequency in the sample, this clone is medium-sized. The rearrangement links TRBV19 to TRBJ1-5, with no clear D. The CDR3 is 15 amino acids. Germline V gene data show CDR1 as LNHDA and CDR2 as SQIVND (reference sequence). The V gene lost 7 bases and the J gene lost 2 bases, with 15 bases spanning the gap. The CDR3 spells CASKGTPAGNQPQHF. The DNA of the CDR3 is TGTGCCAGTAAAGGAACCCCGGCGGGCAATCAGCCCCAGCATTTT.

This clone is termed medium-sized (0.01 to 0.1%). The J gene is TRBJ2-7, the V gene TRBV14; D is perhaps TRBD2 (6 bases). Germline loops: CDR1 SGHDN, CDR2 FVKESK. V gave up 3 bases and J gave up 4 bases, with 13 bases separating them. The CDR3 loop spans 14 amino acids. Here the CDR3 reads CASSQGGDLYEQYF. As DNA, the CDR3 is TGTGCCAGCAGCCAGGGCGGGGACTTATACGAGCAGTACTTC. The variable domain in full, with the rest retrieved from reference TRBV14 and TRBJ2-7, is EAGVTQFPSHSVIEKGQTVTLRCDPISGHDNLYWYRRVMGKEIKFLLHFVKESKQDESGMPNNRFLAERTGGTYSTLKVQPAELEDSGVYFCASSQGGDLYEQYFGPGTRLTVT.

This chain links TRBV6-1 with TRBJ1-4; 7 bases agree with TRBD1. Germline trimming cut 4 bases from V and 3 bases from J; bases unmatched to any gene: 8. CDR3 length: 16 residues. From germline, CDR1 is MNHNS and CDR2 SASEGT. CDR3 loop: CASSVGNRGSNEKLFF. CDR3 nucleotides: TGTGCCAGCAGTGTCGGGAACAGGGGCTCTAATGAAAAACTGTTTTTT.

In its sample, this clone is medium-sized. The chain is built from TRBV29-1 and TRBJ1-2; perhaps TRBD1 as D (5 bases). V shed 4 bases and J shed 8 bases, with 14 bases lying between them. Looked up from germline, CDR1 is SQVTM and CDR2 is ANQGSEA. The CDR3 totals 12 residues. The CDR3 DNA is TGCAGCGTTGTTGCGGGTGACAGAGGCTACACCTTC. As protein: CSVVAGDRGYTF.

The chain couples TRBV5-4 to TRBJ2-1, with D possibly TRBD2 on 6 matching bases. Trimming took 3 bases from V and 0 from J, leaving 13 bases between them. Germline lookup yields CDR1 SGHNT and CDR2 YYREEE (reference sequence). CDR3 length: 16 residues. The CDR3 protein is CASSSGGSRSYNEQFF. CDR3 coding DNA: TGTGCCAGCAGCTCAGGAGGGAGTCGCTCCTACAATGAGCAGTTCTTC.